The entry below describes one T cell receptor beta chain. No antigen is known for it. The data derive from a study of T cell repertoires in cytomegalovirus infection. Study overall: Selected CMV epitopes included recently identified HLA-C-restricted ones as well as well-studied HLA-B-restricted ones. Indications came from public TCR beta signatures; they pointed to CMV infection and to a matching HLA type. Regarding the study as a whole: Dominating the ex vivo response were TCR beta clonotypes that were CMV-specific and HLA-C-restricted.

Via MiXCR, TCRdb re-called the reads, giving one row per CDR3 protein. The data contain 450,000 to 550,000 distinct CDR3 sequences, roughly 46% of them seen just once; the ten biggest clones take up around two fifths. Germline lookup yields CDR1 SGHAT and CDR2 FQNNGV. This CDR3 spans 15 amino acids. Trimming took 3 bases from V and 8 from J, leaving 19 bases between them. The sequence came from a human donor in good health (CMV status not recorded). Some clones in this sample may be carry-over from other donors' samples. This sequence joins TRBV11-2 and TRBJ1-1; D call uncertain. The sample in question was cultured PBMCs, obtained from culture after CMV antigen stimulation. This chain's CDR3 is CASSFGSDLYGEAFF. The CDR3 nucleotides read TGTGCCAGCAGCTTTGGGTCGGACCTTTATGGGGAAGCTTTCTTT.